This T cell receptor (beta chain) was captured by sequencing in a study of OX40 agonist ivuxolimab in advanced cancers. Study background: Each patient was given ivuxolimab into a vein every 2 weeks, at 0.01 to 10 mg/kg. Mean age 60 years, range roughly 20 to 85; around 80% male.

Repertoires were generated with immunoSEQ multiplex PCR, while TCRdb's copy carries only in-frame clones and drops some. The data contain around 99,000 clones, more than 85% of them singletons. CDR1 and CDR2 from the germline V gene are MDHEN and SYDVKM. V was cut by 1 base and J by 3 bases, with 12 bases left in between. This CDR3 region has 15 residues. Blood got drawn at baseline, again on cycle 4 day 1, and then on cycle 7 day 1. V is TRBV28 and J is TRBJ1-1; no firm D call. The receptor's source is an adult with an advanced solid tumor such as melanoma, head and neck, liver or kidney cancer. The sample was CD4+ or CD8+ T cells sorted from blood, taken in a trial of the OX40 agonist ivuxolimab. CDR3 sequence: CASSLYWAGDTEAFF. DNA for the CDR3: TGTGCCAGCAGTTTATACTGGGCCGGGGACACTGAAGCTTTCTTT.